This T cell receptor beta chain was recovered during a study of T cell responses to AZD1222 COVID-19 vaccine. Using immunoSEQ multiplex PCR, the repertoire was profiled, and TCRdb retains in-frame clones only, with some absent. The table records roughly 130,000 clones, roughly nine tenths of them present only once. Germline CDR1 SEHNR, CDR2 FQNEAQ (reference sequence). This CDR3 spans 15 amino acids. V was trimmed by 1 base and J by 4 bases, leaving 10 bases between them. The sequenced sample was peripheral blood, obtained on day 0 of AZD1222 vaccination. The receptor's source is an adult in good health. This chain uses TRBV7-9 with TRBJ1-4; a weak D match, TRBD1 (5 bases). CDR3 DNA sequence: TGTGCCAGCAGCTTAGGACAGCGCGTTAATGAAAAACTGTTTTTT. Translation: CASSLGQRVNEKLFF.